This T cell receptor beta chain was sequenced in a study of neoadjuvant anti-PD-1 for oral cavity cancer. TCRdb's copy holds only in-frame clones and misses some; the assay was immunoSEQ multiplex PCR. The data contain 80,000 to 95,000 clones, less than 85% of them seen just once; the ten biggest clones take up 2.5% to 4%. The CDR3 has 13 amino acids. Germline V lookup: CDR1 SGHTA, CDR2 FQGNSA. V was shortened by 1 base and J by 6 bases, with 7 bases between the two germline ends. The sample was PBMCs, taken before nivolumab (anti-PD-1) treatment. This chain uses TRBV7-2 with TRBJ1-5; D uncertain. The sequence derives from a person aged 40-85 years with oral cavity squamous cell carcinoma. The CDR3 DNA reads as TGTGCCAGCAGCTTAGGGCAAAGTCAGCCCCAGCATTTT. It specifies CASSLGQSQPQHF.